The present T cell receptor (beta chain) was sequenced within a study of cytomegalovirus exposure and HLA in healthy donors. The V gene lost 4 bases and the J gene lost 5 bases, with 11 bases spanning the gap. CDR3 size: 13 residues. Germline loops: CDR1 SGHAT, CDR2 FQNNGV. The PCR employed 60 Vbeta primers together with 13 Jbeta primers. Some clones are missing from TCRdb's copy, which holds only in-frame ones; the method was immunoSEQ multiplex PCR. This sample yields 75,000 to 90,000 clones, of which less than 85% are seen a single time; 6.5% to 8.5% belongs to the top ten. Sequenced material: PBMCs. The chain has TRBV11-2 and TRBJ1-1; D is unresolved. The receptor comes from a man between 40 and 49 years old in good health and CMV-seropositive. The CDR3 coding sequence is TGTGCCAGCAGCTCCCCCCTCGGGACTGAAGCTTTCTTT. Translating it yields CASSSPLGTEAFF.